The next 26 T cell receptor beta chains were all read from a single sample in a study of T cell repertoires in cytomegalovirus infection. For these receptors, no antigen is known. TCRdb recomputed calls from the reads with MiXCR, one row per CDR3 protein. In the table there are about 5,700 distinct CDR3 sequences, 50% to 60% of which are singletons. Material: PBMCs, sequenced either directly or after in vitro stimulation (not recorded which). Receptor source: a human donor in good health (CMV status not recorded). Some clones in this sample may be carry-over from other donors' samples.

This clonotype was observed a few times. One junction end does not reproduce the germline sequence, and a read error may be involved. V usage is TRBV28 and J usage is TRBJ2-7; D unresolved. In germline, CDR1 is MDHEN, CDR2 SYDVKM. This CDR3 region has 14 residues. For the CDR3, the DNA is TGTGCCAGCACTCCCACCCAACTATACTACGGGCAGTCCTTC. This translates into CASTPTQLYYGQSF.

Comment on this clonotype: Likely a read error: the CDR3 ends without its conserved phenylalanine or tryptophan. The DNA is omitted, as the CDR3 cannot be located on it reliably, and the CDR3 follows TCRdb's listing. The rearrangement uses TRBV7-2 and TRBJ2-1; TRBD1 reflects the table's D call only, with no check against the DNA. CDR1 is SGHTA and CDR2 is FQGNSA in the germline V gene. Ends included, the CDR3 has 15 residues. CDR3 residues: CASSLRTGTYNEQLL.

The chain recombines TRBV10-3 with TRBJ1-1; D is ambiguous. The CDR3 loop spans 14 amino acids. The V gene lost 2 bases and the J gene lost 13 bases, with 20 bases spanning the gap. Germline values: CDR1 ENHRY, CDR2 SYGVKD. CDR3 bases: TGTGCCATCAGTGAGGAGACATCAAACACTGAATATTTCTTT. Translated: CAISEETSNTEYFF.

This clonotype has just a few counts. This sequence joins TRBV28 and TRBJ2-7; a weak D match, TRBD2 (6 bases). Trimming stripped 4 bases from V and 1 base from J, with 29 bases between. The CDR3 covers 20 residues. The germline CDR1 and CDR2 sequences are MDHEN and SYDVKM. The CDR3 here is CASSSPVQGLWRVGSYEQYF. CDR3 in DNA: TGTGCCAGCAGTTCCCCGGTTCAGGGACTGTGGCGGGTGGGGTCCTACGAGCAGTACTTC.

The chain has TRBV4-1 and TRBJ1-3, with D perhaps TRBD1 (5 bases). Germline CDR1 is MGHRA and CDR2 is YSYEKL. This CDR3 is 15 amino acids long. V was shortened by 0 bases and J by 7 bases, with 13 bases between the two germline ends. The CDR3 sequence: CASSQDQGEPNTIYF. CDR3 sequence (DNA): TGCGCCAGCAGCCAAGATCAAGGGGAGCCGAACACCATATATTTT.

A word on this clonotype: The junction does not match germline at one end; this may be a read error. The rearrangement uses TRBV20-1 and TRBJ2-1; TRBD2 might be the D (6 bases). The length of the CDR3 is 16 residues. Germline CDR1 and CDR2: DFQATT and SNEGSKA (reference sequence). CDR3 amino acids: CSASGLRGILYKEQFF. In nucleotides, the CDR3 is TGCAGTGCTAGTGGTCTTCGGGGGATTCTCTACAAAGAGCAGTTCTTC.

The rearrangement links TRBV12-3 or TRBV12-4 to TRBJ2-1; TRBD2 matches 7 bases. With V trimmed by 7 bases and J by 8 bases, 11 bases remained unmatched. This CDR3 contains 14 residues. CDR3 coding DNA: TGTGCCAGCAAACCCCCGGGACTATTCGATGAGCAGTTCTTC. It encodes CASKPPGLFDEQFF.

The rearrangement uses TRBV2 and TRBJ2-7, with 9 bases lining up with TRBD2. J gave up 1 base and V 6 bases, and 7 bases lay outside the gene matches. The germline V gene has CDR1 SNHLY and CDR2 FYNNEI. This CDR3 has 15 residues. This CDR3 is CASREGLARSYEQYF. CDR3 bases: TGTGCCAGCAGGGAGGGACTAGCCCGTTCCTACGAGCAGTACTTC.

The table lists this clonotype with a count of one. This chain links TRBV10-3 with TRBJ2-5; 8 bases align to TRBD1. CDR1 and CDR2 (germline): ENHRY, SYGVKD. This CDR3 is built from 16 residues. Trimming cost V 3 bases and J 3 bases; bases outside gene matches: 9. CDR3 coding DNA: TGTGCCATCAGTGATCCCGGGACAGGTGAGGAAGAGACCCAGTACTTC. This encodes CAISDPGTGEEETQYF.

CDR3 protein: CASSSRGGGQPQHF. As DNA, the CDR3 is TGTGCCAGCAGTTCCCGAGGGGGGGGGCAGCCCCAGCATTTT. The chain has TRBV7-9 and TRBJ1-5, with D possibly being TRBD1 (6 bases). Germline V CDR1 and CDR2: SEHNR, FQNEAQ (reference sequence). The CDR3 consists of 14 residues. Between the trimmed V and J ends, which lost 6 bases and 7 bases, there was a span of 16 bases.

The sample holds a few counts of this clonotype. The rearrangement uses TRBV7-2 and TRBJ2-5; tentative D call: TRBD1 (6 bases). V lost 2 bases to trimming and J lost 7 bases, with 29 bases between them. CDR1 SGHTA and CDR2 FQGNSA come from the germline V gene. The CDR3 contains 19 residues. CDR3 DNA sequence: TGTGCCAGCAGCTTACGAGGAGCTAGCTGGAGACCCGAAGGGGGGACCCAGTACTTC. This translates into CASSLRGASWRPEGGTQYF.

This rearrangement joins TRBV6-6 to TRBJ2-5; D gene uncertain. V was pared by 5 bases and J by 3 bases, with 22 bases between. CDR1 is MNHNY, CDR2 SVGAGI, per germline (reference sequence). The CDR3 runs 17 residues. DNA of the CDR3: TGTGCCAGCAGTGAGTACGGACCCGCCGAAGCTAAAGAGACCCAGTACTTC. Translation gives CASSEYGPAEAKETQYF.

This rearrangement joins TRBV7-8 to TRBJ2-7; perhaps TRBD1 as D (6 bases). The V gene's germline CDR1 is SGHVS and CDR2 FQNEAQ. The CDR3 has 14 residues. The CDR3 loop is CVRSWDTPGDEQYF. The CDR3, as DNA: TGTGTTAGGAGCTGGGACACCCCTGGCGACGAGCAGTACTTC.

In this sample, this clonotype turned up a few times. The rearrangement uses TRBV2 and TRBJ2-7; 7 positions agree with TRBD2. CDR1 SNHLY and CDR2 FYNNEI come from the germline V gene. With 8 bases clipped from V and 4 bases from J, the junction kept 17 bases outside the gene matches. There are 16 residues in the CDR3. In nucleotides, the CDR3 is TGTGCCAGCCACGGAACTAGCGCTCCATACCGGTACGAGCAGTACTTC. Protein sequence: CASHGTSAPYRYEQYF.

About this clonotype: An end of the junction differs from the germline gene, which may be a read error. This rearrangement joins TRBV6-2 or TRBV6-3 to TRBJ1-1; no clear D. This CDR3 contains 14 residues. CDR1 is MNHEY and CDR2 is SVGEGT in the germline V gene. The CDR3 DNA is TGTGCCAGCAGTGCCCCAGAACCGAACACGGAAGCTTTTTTT. This codes for CASSAPEPNTEAFF.

The table lists this clonotype with a count of one. This CDR3 fails to terminate in the conserved phenylalanine or tryptophan, so it likely reflects a read error. The genes are TRBV7-6 and TRBJ2-1; 8 bases align to TRBD2. V gave up 2 bases and J gave up 5 bases; unmatched junction bases: 14. This CDR3 comprises 18 residues. CDR1 is SGHVS and CDR2 is FNYEAQ in the germline V gene. The CDR3 nucleotides read TGTGCCAGCAGCTTAAGCCGCATTATGGCGGGAGGTCACAATGAGCAGTTCTGC. It specifies CASSLSRIMAGGHNEQFC.

This clonotype was found a few times. V gene TRBV6-1 combines with J gene TRBJ2-3, with TRBD2 matching over 8 bases. The germline V gene has CDR1 MNHNS and CDR2 SASEGT. There are 16 residues in the CDR3. J gave up 5 bases and V 3 bases, and 10 bases lay outside the gene matches. The CDR3 loop is CASSDFPVAGQDTQYF. CDR3 nucleotides: TGTGCCAGCAGTGACTTCCCAGTAGCGGGGCAAGATACGCAGTATTTT.

This clonotype was detected many times. The chain combines TRBV11-1 with TRBJ1-1; possibly TRBD1 for D (5 bases). CDR1 is SGHAT, CDR2 FQDESV, per germline (reference sequence). The CDR3 is 15 residues long. V was cut by 2 bases and J by 1 base, with 11 bases left in between. The CDR3 spells CASSLRAGRNTEAFF. In nucleotides, the CDR3 is TGTGCCAGCAGCTTAAGGGCAGGGAGGAACACTGAAGCTTTCTTT.

This clonotype was found a few times. An end of the junction differs from the germline gene, which may be a read error. The gene calls are TRBV7-8 and TRBJ2-7; no clear D gene. This CDR3 contains 14 residues. Germline loops: CDR1 SGHVS, CDR2 FQNEAQ. The CDR3 sequence: CASSLYTPGDDQYF. The DNA for the CDR3 is TGTGCCAGCAGCTTGTACACCCCTGGCGACGATCAGTACTTC. Filled out from reference TRBV7-8 and TRBJ2-7, the complete variable domain reads GAGVSQSPRYKVAKRGQDVALRCDPISGHVSLFWYQQALGQGPEFLTYFQNEAQLDKSGLPSDRFFAERPEGSVSTLKIQRTQQEDSAVYLCASSLYTPGDDQYFGPGTRLTVT.

This clonotype has ten or more counts. The chain uses TRBV6-2 or TRBV6-3 and TRBJ2-7; D is unresolved. The V end lost 2 bases, the J end lost 6 bases, and 5 bases lay between the germline ends. This CDR3 spans 11 amino acids. The germline V gene has CDR1 MNHEY and CDR2 SVGEGT. The CDR3 loop is CASSYPSEQYF. Written as DNA, the CDR3 is TGTGCCAGCAGTTACCCCTCCGAGCAGTACTTC.

The chain combines TRBV5-3 with TRBJ1-5, with 7 bases identical to TRBD1. TRBV5-3 is sorted into the ORF group, with uncertain function. Unmatched junction bases numbered 7, after V lost 8 bases and J lost 2 bases. The CDR3 consists of 14 residues. The CDR3 is CASTWGTGNQPQHF. The CDR3 bases are TGTGCCAGCACCTGGGGGACAGGCAATCAGCCCCAGCATTTT.

A remark on this clonotype: One end of the junction is discordant with germline, which a read error may explain. V is TRBV7-2 and J is TRBJ2-7, with D possibly being TRBD1 (5 bases). CDR1 is SGHTA, CDR2 FQGNSA, per germline. The CDR3 contains 14 residues. CDR3: CASFLDTPGDDQYF. The CDR3 coding sequence is TGTGCCAGCTTCTTGGACACCCCTGGCGACGATCAGTACTTC.

Worth noting for this clonotype: A read error may produce the germline difference seen at one junction end. This chain connects TRBV28 to TRBJ2-1; D uncertain. This CDR3 is 11 amino acids long. Germline CDR1 MDHEN, CDR2 SYDVKM. CDR3 in amino acids: CDSSFPTEQFF. The CDR3 DNA reads as TGTGACAGCAGTTTTCCCACTGAGCAGTTCTTC.

This chain uses TRBV28 with TRBJ2-7; D might be TRBD2 (5 bases). This CDR3 region has 14 residues. Germline lookup yields CDR1 MDHEN and CDR2 SYDVKM. Trimming shortened V by 11 bases and J by 3 bases, and 20 bases separated the two germline ends. CDR3 nucleotides: TGTGCCCTCACTCCCCCCCAACTAGACTACGAGCAGTACTTC. Encoded protein: CALTPPQLDYEQYF.

A word on this clonotype: The junction departs from the called germline gene at one end, perhaps through a read error. This chain uses TRBV10-3 with TRBJ1-1; 8 bases fit TRBD1. Germline V CDR1 and CDR2: ENHRY, SYGVKD. The CDR3 loop spans 15 amino acids. The CDR3: CDIPGFGQGDTEAFF. CDR3 in DNA: TGTGACATCCCCGGGTTTGGACAGGGAGACACTGAAGCTTTCTTT.

The table lists this clonotype with a few counts. This CDR3 is missing its conserved last phenylalanine or tryptophan, likely due to a read error. This sequence joins TRBV28 and TRBJ2-7, with D possibly being TRBD2 (5 bases). The germline V gene has CDR1 MDHEN and CDR2 SYDVKM. CDR3 length: 14 residues. The CDR3 here is CSSTPTQLDYDQYC. The CDR3 coding sequence is TGTTCCAGCACTCCCACCCAACTAGACTACGACCAGTACTGC.